These 21 T cell receptor beta chains came from one sample sequenced in a study of PD-L1 blockade in urothelial cancer. Regarding time point: pretreatment peripheral blood. The table came from immunoSEQ multiplex PCR; TCRdb's copy has only in-frame clones and leaves some out. The data show roughly 55,000 clones, around 84% seen once. The sample consisted of PBMCs, taken around atezolizumab (anti-PD-L1) treatment. All receptors come from a man aged 55 to 69 with urothelial cancer.

V and J are TRBV5-1 and TRBJ2-7; D might be TRBD2 (6 bases). Germline CDR1 and CDR2: SGHRS and YFSETQ. The CDR3 covers 12 residues. Between the trimmed V and J ends, which lost 0 bases and 7 bases, there was a span of 8 bases. The CDR3 spells CASSLAGEEQYF. The CDR3 DNA reads TGCGCCAGCAGCTTGGCGGGAGAGGAGCAGTACTTC.

The rearrangement links TRBV6-1 to TRBJ1-5; 8 bases line up with TRBD1. V was clipped by 6 bases and J by 4 bases; unmatched bases: 8. The CDR3 runs 15 residues. Looked up from germline, CDR1 is MNHNS and CDR2 is SASEGT. CDR3 loop: CASSPKDRGNQPQHF. CDR3 nucleotides: TGTGCCAGCAGCCCGAAAGACAGGGGAAATCAGCCCCAGCATTTT.

V usage is TRBV15 and J usage is TRBJ1-4, with 11 bases aligning to TRBD1. Germline V lookup: CDR1 LNHNV, CDR2 YYDKDF (reference sequence). CDR3 length: 16 residues. After removal of 0 bases from V and 5 bases from J, the junction contained 2 bases not matched to a gene. CDR3 nucleotide sequence: TGTGCCACCAGCAGAGAAAGGGACAGGGGGAATGAAAAACTGTTTTTT. Translation gives CATSRERDRGNEKLFF.

The CDR3: CASSSRQDLGGYTF. The CDR3 nucleotides read TGTGCCAGCAGCTCCCGACAGGATCTAGGAGGCTACACCTTC. J is TRBJ1-2 and V is TRBV7-8; D perhaps matches TRBD1 (6 bases). The CDR3 totals 14 residues. Germline V gives CDR1 SGHVS, CDR2 FQNEAQ. V lost 4 bases and J lost 8, with 17 bases in between.

This clone is a singleton in its sample. The chain has TRBV19 and TRBJ1-6; 10 bases match TRBD1. This CDR3 has 17 amino acids. Germline CDR1 LNHDA, CDR2 SQIVND (reference sequence). The V segment lost 1 base and the J segment 9 bases; nucleotides outside the gene matches: 9. Here the CDR3 reads CASSIGDTGQGSSPLHF. Here the CDR3 DNA reads TGTGCCAGTAGTATAGGGGACACGGGACAGGGGTCTTCACCCCTCCACTTT.

J is TRBJ2-3 and V is TRBV5-1; TRBD1 is a possible D gene (5 bases). The CDR3 is 14 residues long. Trimming pared 4 bases from V and 2 bases from J, leaving 11 bases between. The germline V gene encodes CDR1 SGHRS and CDR2 YFSETQ. CDR3: CASSAGILTDTQYF. The CDR3 DNA is TGCGCCAGCAGCGCAGGGATCCTCACAGATACGCAGTATTTT.

The chain couples TRBV5-6 to TRBJ2-3; unclear D gene. V was trimmed by 4 bases and J by 1 base, leaving 4 bases between them. CDR1 is SGHDT, CDR2 YYEEEE, per germline. The CDR3 spans 12 residues. The CDR3 sequence: CASSAGTDTQYF. The CDR3 DNA reads TGTGCCAGCAGCGCAGGCACAGATACGCAGTATTTT.

The genes are TRBV2 and TRBJ1-4, with D possibly TRBD1 on 6 matching bases. Between the trimmed V and J ends, which lost 8 bases and 5 bases, there was a span of 15 bases. This CDR3 spans 14 amino acids. The germline CDR1 and CDR2 sequences are SNHLY and FYNNEI. CDR3 coding DNA: TGTGCCAGCCTCCGGACAGCAGTAAATGAAAAACTGTTTTTT. This gives the protein CASLRTAVNEKLFF.

V gene TRBV30 combines with J gene TRBJ1-6; the D gene is possibly TRBD1 (5 bases). The CDR3 loop spans 18 amino acids. V shed 0 bases and J shed 0 bases, with 15 bases lying between them. Per the germline V gene, CDR1 is GTSNPN and CDR2 is SVGIG (reference sequence). The CDR3 loop reads CAWSVSRAGSSYNSPLHF. For the CDR3, the DNA is TGTGCCTGGAGTGTCTCCAGGGCTGGAAGCTCCTATAATTCACCCCTCCACTTT.

The rearrangement links TRBV18 to TRBJ2-1; 10 bases map to TRBD2. The CDR3 is made up of 15 amino acids. V lost 3 bases to trimming and J lost 6 bases; unmatched junction nucleotides: 5. Looked up from germline, CDR1 is KGHSH and CDR2 is LQKENI. CDR3 nucleotides: TGTGCCAGCTCACCTTCTAGCGGGAGTTCCAATGAGCAGTTCTTC. It specifies CASSPSSGSSNEQFF.

The genes are TRBV6-5 and TRBJ2-5; tentative D call: TRBD2 (5 bases). CDR1 MNHEY and CDR2 SVGAGI come from the germline V gene. This CDR3 is 13 amino acids long. V was clipped by 7 bases and J by 5 bases, with 14 bases between them. DNA of the CDR3: TGTGCCAGCAAATCCCCGGGCGGGGAGACCCAGTACTTC. Translated, it gives CASKSPGGETQYF.

Here the CDR3 reads CASSSEGQGRDGYTF. DNA of the CDR3: TGTGCCAGCAGCTCAGAGGGACAGGGACGAGATGGCTACACCTTC. V usage is TRBV7-2 and J usage is TRBJ1-2, with 9 bases identical to TRBD1. This CDR3 is built from 15 residues. Germline loops: CDR1 SGHTA, CDR2 FQGNSA. V lost 4 bases and J lost 6; bases outside the gene matches: 9.

This rearrangement joins TRBV6-5 to TRBJ1-2; D is unclear. Looked up from germline, CDR1 is MNHEY and CDR2 is SVGAGI. The CDR3 length is 14 residues. Between the trimmed V and J ends, which lost 2 bases and 2 bases, there was a span of 9 bases. DNA of the CDR3: TGTGCCAGCAGTTACGAGCGGGTGAACTATGGCTACACCTTC. Translating gives CASSYERVNYGYTF.

Comments on this clone: Other DNA sequences within the sample encode an identical CDR3. The chain has TRBV18 and TRBJ1-1; 8 bases map to TRBD1. This CDR3 is 14 amino acids long. The germline CDR1 and CDR2 sequences are KGHSH and LQKENI. J gave up 5 bases and V 2 bases, and 4 bases lay outside the gene matches. For the CDR3, the DNA is TGTGCCAGCTCACCAGCAGGGGGCGGAACTGAAGCTTTCTTT. Translation: CASSPAGGGTEAFF.

The chain is built from TRBV29-1 and TRBJ2-7; 7 nucleotides agree with TRBD2. The CDR3 loop spans 12 amino acids. In germline, CDR1 is SQVTM, CDR2 ANQGSEA. J was trimmed by 1 base and V by 7 bases; bases with no gene match: 4. CDR3 nucleotides: TGCAGCGCTTGGACTAGTTCCTACGAGCAGTACTTC. It translates to CSAWTSSYEQYF.

The chain couples TRBV11-1 to TRBJ1-6; no reliable D call. V lost 3 bases to trimming and J lost 7 bases, with 16 bases between them. The CDR3 runs to 16 residues. Germline V CDR1 and CDR2: SGHAT, FQDESV (reference sequence). CDR3 residues: CASSFPDIGSNSPLHF. In DNA form, the CDR3 reads TGTGCCAGCAGCTTTCCCGATATCGGGAGCAATTCACCCCTCCACTTT.

The J gene is TRBJ2-1, the V gene TRBV11-3, with 9 bases lining up with TRBD2. After removal of 7 bases from V and 5 bases from J, the junction contained 12 bases not matched to a gene. Germline V lookup: CDR1 SGHNT, CDR2 YENEEA. This CDR3 is 16 amino acids long. DNA of the CDR3: TGTGCCAGCACCATAAGCGGGACTAGCCAGAACAATGAGCAGTTCTTC. Translation: CASTISGTSQNNEQFF.

This chain connects TRBV18 to TRBJ2-2; possibly TRBD2 for D (5 bases). Germline V gene data show CDR1 as KGHSH and CDR2 as LQKENI. This CDR3 is 16 amino acids long. Trimming removed 3 bases at V and 6 bases at J, with 17 bases between. The CDR3 spells CASSPYGLNKPGELFF. As DNA, the CDR3 is TGTGCCAGCTCACCTTATGGACTGAACAAGCCCGGGGAGCTGTTTTTT.

The CDR3 DNA follows: TGTGCCAGCAGTGAATGGGGCACAGGGGGAGGCACTGAAGCTTTCTTT. Translation: CASSEWGTGGGTEAFF. This chain joins TRBV6-1 and TRBJ1-1, with 8 bases aligning to TRBD1. The germline V gene encodes CDR1 MNHNS and CDR2 SASEGT. The CDR3 has 16 residues. J gave up 4 bases and V 2 bases, and 9 bases lay outside the gene matches.

This clone was counted once. V and J are TRBV27 and TRBJ2-2; the match to TRBD1 covers 7 bases. The CDR3 sequence is 16 residues long. Germline V CDR1 and CDR2: MNHEY, SMNVEV (reference sequence). Unmatched junction bases numbered 6, after V lost 5 bases and J lost 0 bases. The CDR3 loop reads CASSPRQGTNTGELFF. DNA of the CDR3: TGTGCCAGCAGTCCGCGACAGGGAACGAACACCGGGGAGCTGTTTTTT.

This chain uses TRBV7-9 with TRBJ2-3, with 9 positions matching TRBD2. Trimming took 1 base from V and 1 from J; bases not matched to a gene: 6. CDR1 and CDR2 from the germline V gene are SEHNR and FQNEAQ (reference sequence). The CDR3 extends over 17 amino acids. The CDR3 DNA reads TGTGCCAGCAGCTTAGTCGCTAGCGGGGACGGCACAGATACGCAGTATTTT. Translated, it gives CASSLVASGDGTDTQYF.